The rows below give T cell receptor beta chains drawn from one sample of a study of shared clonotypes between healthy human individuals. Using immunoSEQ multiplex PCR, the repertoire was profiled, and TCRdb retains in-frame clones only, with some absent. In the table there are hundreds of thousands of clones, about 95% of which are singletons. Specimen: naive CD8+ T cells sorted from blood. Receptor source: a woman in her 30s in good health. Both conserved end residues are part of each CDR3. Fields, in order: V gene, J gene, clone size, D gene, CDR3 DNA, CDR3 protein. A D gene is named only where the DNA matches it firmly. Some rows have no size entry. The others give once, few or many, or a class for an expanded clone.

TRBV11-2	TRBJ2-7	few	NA	TGTGCCAGCAGCCCACCCGGTAGTCCGAACCCCTACTACGAGCAGTACTTC	CASSPPGSPNPYYEQYF
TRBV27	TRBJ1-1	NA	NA	TGTGCCAGCAGTTTAACGGGACCGCGATTCTCTGAAGCTTTCTTT	CASSLTGPRFSEAFF
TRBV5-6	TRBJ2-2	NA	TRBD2	TGTGCCAGCAGCTTTTCATCTAGCGGGAACACCGGGGAGCTGTTTTTT	CASSFSSSGNTGELFF
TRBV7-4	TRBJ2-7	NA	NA	TGTGCCAGCAGCTTAGGGACAACAACCTACGAGCAGTACTTC	CASSLGTTTYEQYF
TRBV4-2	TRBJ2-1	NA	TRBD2	TGTGCCAGCAGCCAAGATCGATTAGCGGGGGTATACAATGAGCAGTTCTTC	CASSQDRLAGVYNEQFF
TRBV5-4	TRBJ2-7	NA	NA	TGTGCCAGCAGCCCCCAGCCTTCCTACGAGCAGTACTTC	CASSPQPSYEQYF
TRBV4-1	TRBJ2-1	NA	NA	TGCGCCAGCAGCCAAGATCGGTCCTACAATGAGCAGTTCTTC	CASSQDRSYNEQFF
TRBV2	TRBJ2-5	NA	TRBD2	TGTGCCAGCAGGCGTTGGGCGGGGGGCCGAGAGACCCAGTACTTC	CASRRWAGGRETQYF
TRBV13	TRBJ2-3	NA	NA	TGTGCCAGCAGCTATGCCGCGGATACGCAGTATTTT	CASSYAADTQYF
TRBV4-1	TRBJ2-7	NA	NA	TGCGCCAGCAGCCCCGGGACGGAGTCCTACGAGCAGTACTTC	CASSPGTESYEQYF
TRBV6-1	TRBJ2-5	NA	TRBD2	TGTGCCAGCAGTGATCCCAACTGGGCGGAAGCGGGAGAAGAGACCCAGTACTTC	CASSDPNWAEAGEETQYF
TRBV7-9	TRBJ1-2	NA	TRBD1	TGTGCCAGCAGCTTAGGGGACAGGGGAGATGGCTACACCTTC	CASSLGDRGDGYTF
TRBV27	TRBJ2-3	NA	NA	TGTGCCAGCAGCCCGTTAGACTGGGCTGATACGCAGTATTTT	CASSPLDWADTQYF
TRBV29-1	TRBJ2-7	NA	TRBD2	TGCAGCGTTGAAGATCCCCGGGGGGCGGGAGGTAGTCCCTACGAGCAGTACTTC	CSVEDPRGAGGSPYEQYF
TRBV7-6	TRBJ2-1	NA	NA	TGTGCCAGCAGCTTAGCGGGAAACTACAATGAGCAGTTCTTC	CASSLAGNYNEQFF
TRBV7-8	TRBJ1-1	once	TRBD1	TGTGCCAGCAGCTTAGGGACAGGGTCATACGTGAACACTGAAGCTTTCTTT	CASSLGTGSYVNTEAFF
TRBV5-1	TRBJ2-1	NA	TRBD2	TGCGCCAGCAGCTTGGCCCCCGGGACTAGCGCCTACAATGAGCAGTTCTTC	CASSLAPGTSAYNEQFF
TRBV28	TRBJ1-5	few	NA	TGTGCCAGCGGAATTGGGTTTCAGCCCCAGCATTTT	CASGIGFQPQHF
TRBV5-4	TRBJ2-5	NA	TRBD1	TGTGCCAGCAGCCCCCGGGACAGCGTTTTTCAAGAGACCCAGTACTTC	CASSPRDSVFQETQYF
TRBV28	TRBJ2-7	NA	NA	TGTGCCAGCAGGGTATCATGGGGAACCTCCTACGAGCAGTACTTC	CASRVSWGTSYEQYF
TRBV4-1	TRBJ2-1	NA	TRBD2	TGCGCCAGCAGCCAAGAAATTCTAGCGGTGAATGAGCAGTTCTTC	CASSQEILAVNEQFF
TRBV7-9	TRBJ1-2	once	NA	TGTGCCAGCAGCCTTTCCGGGACGGAGAATGGCTACACCTTC	CASSLSGTENGYTF
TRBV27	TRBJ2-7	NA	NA	TGTGCCAGCAGGACCGCTTTCAGCTCCTACGAGCAGTACTTC	CASRTAFSSYEQYF
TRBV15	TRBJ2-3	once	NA	TGTGCCACCAGCAGACCCACAGATACGCAGTATTTT	CATSRPTDTQYF
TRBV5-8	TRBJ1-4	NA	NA	TGTGCCAGCACCGACCGAAAAGGGGGGCGGAATGAAAAACTGTTTTTT	CASTDRKGGRNEKLFF
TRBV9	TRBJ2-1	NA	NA	TGTGCCAGCAGCGTAGGTCCGTCGGATATATGGGTTCGCAATGAGCAGTTCTTC	CASSVGPSDIWVRNEQFF
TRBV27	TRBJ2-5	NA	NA	TGTGCCAGCAGCCGAGAAGCGGGTAACCAAGAGACCCAGTACTTC	CASSREAGNQETQYF
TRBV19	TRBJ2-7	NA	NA	TGTGCCAGTAGTTGGGCGGGAAGGGTCGGCTACGAGCAGTACTTC	CASSWAGRVGYEQYF
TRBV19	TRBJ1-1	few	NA	TGTGCCAGTAGTATAGTGGGCATCACTGAAGCTTTCTTT	CASSIVGITEAFF
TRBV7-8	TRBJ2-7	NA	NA	TGTGCCAGCAGCTCTATTGGGGGGGCCCCCTACGAGCAGTACTTC	CASSSIGGAPYEQYF
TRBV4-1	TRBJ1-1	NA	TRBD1	TGCGCCAGCAGCCAATATAGGGACAGGGGAAGTGAGGTAGGCACTGAAGCTTTCTTT	CASSQYRDRGSEVGTEAFF
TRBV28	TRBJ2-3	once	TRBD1	TGTGCCAGCAGTCGGGACAGGGGGGAACCAGATACGCAGTATTTT	CASSRDRGEPDTQYF
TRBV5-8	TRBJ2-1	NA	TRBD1	TGTGCCAGCTCCCTTATGGGACAGGGGATTGATGAGCAGTTCTTC	CASSLMGQGIDEQFF
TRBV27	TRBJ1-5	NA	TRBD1	TGTGCCAGCAGTTCCCTTGGGACAGGCCACAATCAGCCCCAGCATTTT	CASSSLGTGHNQPQHF
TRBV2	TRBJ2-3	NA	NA	TGTGCCAGCAGTGAAGGTTTACGCCTCGGCCTCCCGGGAGATACGCAGTATTTT	CASSEGLRLGLPGDTQYF
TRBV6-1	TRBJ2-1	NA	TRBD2	TGTGCCAGCAGTGAATTTTACAGCGGGACCCGTGGTGAGCAGTTCTTC	CASSEFYSGTRGEQFF
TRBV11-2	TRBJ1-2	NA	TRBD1	TGTGCCAGCAGCTCGCTTCAGGACAGGGGCAAAGCTAACTATGGCTACACCTTC	CASSSLQDRGKANYGYTF
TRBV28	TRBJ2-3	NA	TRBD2	TGTGCCAGCAGTCCCGGGGTAGCGGGAGCAGATACGCAGTATTTT	CASSPGVAGADTQYF
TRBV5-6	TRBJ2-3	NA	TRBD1	TGTGCCAGCAGCTCGGTGGGGACAGGGATAGATACGCAGTATTTT	CASSSVGTGIDTQYF
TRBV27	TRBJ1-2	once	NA	TGTGCCAGCAGTTTATCTCCCCTCTATGGCTACACCTTC	CASSLSPLYGYTF
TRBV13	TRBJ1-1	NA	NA	TGTGCCAGCAGCTTCGGGGAGAACACTGAAGCTTTCTTT	CASSFGENTEAFF
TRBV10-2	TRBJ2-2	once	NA	TGCGCCAGCAGTGTCCTAGCGACGAACACCGGGGAGCTGTTTTTT	CASSVLATNTGELFF
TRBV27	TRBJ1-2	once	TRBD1	TGTGCCAGCAGTTTAGTCGGCAGGGGGGGATATGGCTACACCTTC	CASSLVGRGGYGYTF
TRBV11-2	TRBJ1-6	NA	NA	TGTGCCAGCAGCTTAGAGAGCCCGGGACGGTATAATTCACCCCTCCACTTT	CASSLESPGRYNSPLHF
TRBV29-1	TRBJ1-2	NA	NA	TGCAGCGTTGATGGTCCGTCCCCCTATGGCTACACCTTC	CSVDGPSPYGYTF
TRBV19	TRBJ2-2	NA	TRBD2	TGTGCCAGTATTTCGGGGGGAACCGGGGAGCTGTTTTTT	CASISGGTGELFF
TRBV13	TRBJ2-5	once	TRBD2	TGTGCCAGCAGCACCAGAAGCGGGAGAGAGACCCAGTACTTC	CASSTRSGRETQYF
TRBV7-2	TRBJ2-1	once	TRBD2	TGTGCCAGCAGCCCAATTCTAGCGGGAGGTTACAATGAGCAGTTCTTC	CASSPILAGGYNEQFF
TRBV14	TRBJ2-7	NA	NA	TGTGCCAGCAGCCCCAGACCGGGCTTCCTCTACGAGCAGTACTTC	CASSPRPGFLYEQYF
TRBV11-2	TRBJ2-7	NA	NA	TGTGCCAGCAGCTTATCCTACCTCTACGAGCAGTACTTC	CASSLSYLYEQYF
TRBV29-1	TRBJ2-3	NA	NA	TGCAGCGTTGATTCAGGGTTCAGAGATACGCAGTATTTT	CSVDSGFRDTQYF
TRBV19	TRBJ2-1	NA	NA	TGTGCCAGTAGTATAGGACTCCGGGTGAATGAGCAGTTCTTC	CASSIGLRVNEQFF
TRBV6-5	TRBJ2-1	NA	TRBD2	TGTGCCAGCAGTTCCGACAGACTAGCGGGAGGCCGAGGGTTCTTC	CASSSDRLAGGRGFF
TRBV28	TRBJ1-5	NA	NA	TGTGCCAGCAGTTTGCGTAGGGACATCAATCAGCCCCAGCATTTT	CASSLRRDINQPQHF
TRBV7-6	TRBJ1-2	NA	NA	TGTGCCAGCAGCCGCCTTTTTTTTGGGGGCTATGGCTACACCTTC	CASSRLFFGGYGYTF
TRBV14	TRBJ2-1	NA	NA	TGTGCCAGCAGCCAAGATCTGGCTATTGAGCAGTTCTTC	CASSQDLAIEQFF
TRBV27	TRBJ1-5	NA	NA	TGTGCCAGCAGTTCGGGGACTAATCAGCCCCAGCATTTT	CASSSGTNQPQHF